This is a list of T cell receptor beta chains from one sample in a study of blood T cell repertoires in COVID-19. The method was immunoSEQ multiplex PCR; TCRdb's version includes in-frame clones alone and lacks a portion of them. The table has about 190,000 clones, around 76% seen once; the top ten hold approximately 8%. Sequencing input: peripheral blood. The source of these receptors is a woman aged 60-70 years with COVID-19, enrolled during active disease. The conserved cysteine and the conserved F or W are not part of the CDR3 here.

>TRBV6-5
ASSYSPQGNYGYT
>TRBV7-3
ASSLLGTDNSPLH
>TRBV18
ASSPPTGTEQY
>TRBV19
ASRNAGQGAYEQY
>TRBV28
ASSLSGDRYGYT
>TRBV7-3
ASSLTGTTHEQF
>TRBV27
ASSLWSGVGYEQY
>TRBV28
ASSLGGTAIDSTEAF
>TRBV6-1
ASSERSRASGSNTGELF
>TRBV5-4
ASSFTGGYEQY
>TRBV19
ASSPTAGAGQPQH
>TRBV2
ASRTGGEGQPQH
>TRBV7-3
ASSLLAGEAYNEQF
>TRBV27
ASSPTGGASGANVLT
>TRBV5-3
ARSWGGASSDTEAFRAF
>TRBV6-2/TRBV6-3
ASSPSNSPLH
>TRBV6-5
ASSSRTGDQPQH
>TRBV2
ASSPQGAHGKLF
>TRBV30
AWSLASGSTDTQY
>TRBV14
ASSQDPGQGANGEYGYT
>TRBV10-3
AISESVGGDVNT
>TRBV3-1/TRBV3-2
ASSQRQAQETQY
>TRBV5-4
ASSPSGGFRVSGYT
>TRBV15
ATSREPTGGTEAF
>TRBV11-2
ASSLRGGAPDTQY
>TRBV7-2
ASSSRPGNTGELF
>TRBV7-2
ASSATGYNGKLF
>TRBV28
ASRLAGVGGISYNEQF
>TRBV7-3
ASSPTGGSGNTIY
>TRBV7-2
ASSLPEFPYEQY
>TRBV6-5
ASSYDLRKGATEAF
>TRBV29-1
SVRQGLSTDTQY
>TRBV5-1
ASGASGAEETQY
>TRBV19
ASSPWDRAAYQPQH
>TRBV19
ASTPWGQGVQPQH
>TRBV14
ASSQEPSSDTQY
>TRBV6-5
ASGALAGGNEQF
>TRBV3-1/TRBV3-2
ASSQVYERGKTQY
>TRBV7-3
ASSRGGETGELF
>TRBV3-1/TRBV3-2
ASSPRLAGSGETQY